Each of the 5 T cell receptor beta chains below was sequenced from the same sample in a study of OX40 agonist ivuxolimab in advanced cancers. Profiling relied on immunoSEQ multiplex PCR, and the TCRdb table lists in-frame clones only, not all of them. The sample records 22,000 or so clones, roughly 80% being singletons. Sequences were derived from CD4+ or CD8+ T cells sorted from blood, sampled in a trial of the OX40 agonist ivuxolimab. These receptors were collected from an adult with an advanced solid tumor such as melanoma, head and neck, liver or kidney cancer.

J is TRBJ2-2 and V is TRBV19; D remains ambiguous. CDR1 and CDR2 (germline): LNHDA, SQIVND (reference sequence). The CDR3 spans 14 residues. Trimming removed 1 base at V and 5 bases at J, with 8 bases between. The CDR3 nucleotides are TGTGCCAGTAGTATAGCGTCAGAAACCGGGGAGCTGTTTTTT. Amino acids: CASSIASETGELFF.

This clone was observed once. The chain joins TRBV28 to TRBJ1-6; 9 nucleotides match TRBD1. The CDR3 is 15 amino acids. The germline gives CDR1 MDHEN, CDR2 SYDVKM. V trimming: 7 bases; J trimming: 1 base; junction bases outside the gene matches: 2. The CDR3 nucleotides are TGTGCCAGCAAACAGGGGGCTTCCTATAATTCACCCCTCCACTTT. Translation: CASKQGASYNSPLHF.

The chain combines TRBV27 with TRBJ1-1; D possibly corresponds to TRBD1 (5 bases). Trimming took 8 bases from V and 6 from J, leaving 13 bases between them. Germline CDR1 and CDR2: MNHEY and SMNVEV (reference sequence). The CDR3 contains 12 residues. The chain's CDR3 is CASQGRSAEAFF. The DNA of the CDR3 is TGTGCCAGCCAGGGCCGTTCAGCTGAAGCTTTCTTT.

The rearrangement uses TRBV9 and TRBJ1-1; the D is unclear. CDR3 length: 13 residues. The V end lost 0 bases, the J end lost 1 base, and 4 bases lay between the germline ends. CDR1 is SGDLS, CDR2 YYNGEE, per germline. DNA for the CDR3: TGTGCCAGCAGCGTAGTATCGAACACTGAAGCTTTCTTT. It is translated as CASSVVSNTEAFF.

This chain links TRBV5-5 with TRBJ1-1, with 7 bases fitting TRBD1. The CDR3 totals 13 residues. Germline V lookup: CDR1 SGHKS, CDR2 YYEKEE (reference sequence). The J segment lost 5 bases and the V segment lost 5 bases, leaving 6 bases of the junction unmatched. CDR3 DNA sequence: TGTGCCAGCAGTTACTACAGGGGTACTGAAGCTTTCTTT. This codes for CASSYYRGTEAFF.